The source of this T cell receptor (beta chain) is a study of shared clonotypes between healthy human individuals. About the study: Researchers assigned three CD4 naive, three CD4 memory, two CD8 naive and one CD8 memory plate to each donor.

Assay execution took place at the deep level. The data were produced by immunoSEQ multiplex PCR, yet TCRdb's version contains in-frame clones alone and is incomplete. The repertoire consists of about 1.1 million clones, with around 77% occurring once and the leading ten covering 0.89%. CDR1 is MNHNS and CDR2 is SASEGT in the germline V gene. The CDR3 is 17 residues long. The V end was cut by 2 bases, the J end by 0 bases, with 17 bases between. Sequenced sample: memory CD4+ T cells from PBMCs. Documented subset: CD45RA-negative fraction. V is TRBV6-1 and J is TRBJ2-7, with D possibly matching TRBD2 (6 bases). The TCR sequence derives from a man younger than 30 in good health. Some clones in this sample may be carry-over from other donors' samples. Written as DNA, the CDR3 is TGTGCCAGCAGTGAATTTAAGAATGCGGGATCCTCCTACGAGCAGTACTTC. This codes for CASSEFKNAGSSYEQYF.